What follows describes a single T cell receptor beta chain. Treatment specified: 19 received Ad26.COV2.S at low or high dose, single or two shots; five or six received placebo; per-sample allocation not given. Sampling took place 63 days after the first vaccine or placebo injection. The record originates from a study of Ad26.COV2.S vaccination and SARS-CoV-2 variants. The method was immunoSEQ multiplex PCR; TCRdb's version includes in-frame clones alone and lacks a portion of them. The data hold roughly 390,000 clones, with less than 90% observed a single time. The CDR3 runs to 15 residues. CDR1 MNHEY and CDR2 SVGAGI come from the germline V gene. V was shortened by 2 bases and J by 0 bases, with 8 bases between the two germline ends.

The material was peripheral blood, obtained in a trial of Ad26.COV2.S vaccine versus placebo. This TCR was recovered from a person between 18 and 59 years old who received the Ad26.COV2.S COVID-19 vaccine or a placebo. The rearrangement links TRBV6-5 to TRBJ1-3; D gene unclear. The CDR3 sequence is CASSYEANSGNTIYF. CDR3 in DNA: TGTGCCAGCAGTTACGAGGCCAACTCTGGAAACACCATATATTTT.